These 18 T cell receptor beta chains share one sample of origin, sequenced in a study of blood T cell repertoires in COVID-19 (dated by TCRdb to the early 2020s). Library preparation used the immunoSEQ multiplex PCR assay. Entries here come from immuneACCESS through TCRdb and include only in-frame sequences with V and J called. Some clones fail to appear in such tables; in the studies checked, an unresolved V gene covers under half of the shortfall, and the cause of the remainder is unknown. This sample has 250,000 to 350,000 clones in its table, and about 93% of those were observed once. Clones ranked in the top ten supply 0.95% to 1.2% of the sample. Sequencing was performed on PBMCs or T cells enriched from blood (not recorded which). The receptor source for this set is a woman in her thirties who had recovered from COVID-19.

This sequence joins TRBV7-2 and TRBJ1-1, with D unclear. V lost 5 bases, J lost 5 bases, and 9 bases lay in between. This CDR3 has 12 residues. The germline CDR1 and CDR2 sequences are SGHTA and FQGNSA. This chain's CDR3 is CASSPFGTEAFF. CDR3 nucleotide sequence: TGTGCCAGCAGCCCCTTCGGGACTGAAGCTTTCTTT.

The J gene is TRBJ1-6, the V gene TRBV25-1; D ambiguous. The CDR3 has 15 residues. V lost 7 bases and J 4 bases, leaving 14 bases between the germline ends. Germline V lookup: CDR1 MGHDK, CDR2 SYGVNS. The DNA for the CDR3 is TGTGCCAGCACCCACGGGGTAGGATATAATTCACCCCTCCACTTT. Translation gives CASTHGVGYNSPLHF.

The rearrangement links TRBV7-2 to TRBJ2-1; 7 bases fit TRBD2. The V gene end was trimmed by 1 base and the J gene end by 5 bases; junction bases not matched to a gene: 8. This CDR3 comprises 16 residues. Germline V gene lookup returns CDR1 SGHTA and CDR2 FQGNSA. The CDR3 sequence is CASSLVGLADNNEQFF. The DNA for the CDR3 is TGTGCCAGCAGCTTAGTAGGTCTAGCGGATAACAATGAGCAGTTCTTC.

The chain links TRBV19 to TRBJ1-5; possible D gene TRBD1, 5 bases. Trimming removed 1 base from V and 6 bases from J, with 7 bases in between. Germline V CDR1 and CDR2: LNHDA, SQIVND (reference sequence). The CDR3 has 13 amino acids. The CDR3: CASSIGGVQPQHF. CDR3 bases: TGTGCCAGTAGTATAGGGGGGGTTCAGCCCCAGCATTTT. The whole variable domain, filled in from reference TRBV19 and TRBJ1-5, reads DGGITQSPKYLFRKEGQNVTLSCEQNLNHDAMYWYRQDPGQGLRLIYYSQIVNDFQKGDIAEGYSVSREKKESFPLTVTSAQKNPTAFYLCASSIGGVQPQHFGDGTRLSIL.

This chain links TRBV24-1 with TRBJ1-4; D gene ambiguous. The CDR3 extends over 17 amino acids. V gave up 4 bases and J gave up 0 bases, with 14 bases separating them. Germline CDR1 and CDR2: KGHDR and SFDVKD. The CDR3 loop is CATSEGGLTATNEKLFF. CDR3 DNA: TGTGCCACCAGTGAGGGTGGACTCACGGCAACTAATGAAAAACTGTTTTTT.

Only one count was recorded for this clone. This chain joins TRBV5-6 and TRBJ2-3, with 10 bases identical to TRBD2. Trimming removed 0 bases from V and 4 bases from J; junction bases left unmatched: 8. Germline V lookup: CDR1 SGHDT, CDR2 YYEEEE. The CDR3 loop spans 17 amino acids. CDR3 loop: CASSLVGSGRRSDTQYF. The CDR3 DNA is TGTGCCAGCAGCTTGGTTGGTAGCGGGAGGAGATCAGATACGCAGTATTTT.

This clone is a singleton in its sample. CDR3 in DNA: TGTGCCAGCAGCGTAGGACAAGATACGCAGTATTTT. Translating it yields CASSVGQDTQYF. V usage is TRBV9 and J usage is TRBJ2-3; unclear D gene. The germline V and J ends were trimmed by 0 bases and 5 bases, with 4 bases remaining between them. Per the germline V gene, CDR1 is SGDLS and CDR2 is YYNGEE. The CDR3 covers 12 residues.

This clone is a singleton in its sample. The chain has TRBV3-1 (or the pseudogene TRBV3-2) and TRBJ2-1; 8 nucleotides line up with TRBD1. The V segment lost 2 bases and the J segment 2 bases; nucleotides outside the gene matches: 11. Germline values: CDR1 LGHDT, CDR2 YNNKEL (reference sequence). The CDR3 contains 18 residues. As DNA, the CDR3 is TGTGCCAGCAGCCAACCTATCGACAGGGGCCGTACCTACAATGAGCAGTTCTTC. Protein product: CASSQPIDRGRTYNEQFF.

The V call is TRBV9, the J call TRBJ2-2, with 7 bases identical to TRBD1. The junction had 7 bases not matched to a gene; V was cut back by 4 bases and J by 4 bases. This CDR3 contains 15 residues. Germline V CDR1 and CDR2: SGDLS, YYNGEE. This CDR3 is CASSPAGTATGELFF. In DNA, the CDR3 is TGTGCCAGCAGCCCTGCCGGGACAGCCACCGGGGAGCTGTTTTTT.

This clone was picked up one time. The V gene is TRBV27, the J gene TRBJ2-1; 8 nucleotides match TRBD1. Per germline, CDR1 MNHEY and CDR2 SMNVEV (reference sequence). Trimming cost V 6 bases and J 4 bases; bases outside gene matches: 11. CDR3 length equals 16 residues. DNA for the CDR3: TGTGCCAGCAGCAGGGGGCGAATTAAAACTTACAATGAGCAGTTCTTC. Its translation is CASSRGRIKTYNEQFF.

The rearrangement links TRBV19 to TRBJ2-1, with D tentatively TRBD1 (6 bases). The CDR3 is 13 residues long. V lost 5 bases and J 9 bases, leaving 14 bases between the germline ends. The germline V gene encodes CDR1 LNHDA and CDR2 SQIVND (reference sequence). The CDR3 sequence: CASSLIQGGEQFF. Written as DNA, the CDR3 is TGTGCCAGTAGTTTAATACAGGGCGGTGAGCAGTTCTTC.

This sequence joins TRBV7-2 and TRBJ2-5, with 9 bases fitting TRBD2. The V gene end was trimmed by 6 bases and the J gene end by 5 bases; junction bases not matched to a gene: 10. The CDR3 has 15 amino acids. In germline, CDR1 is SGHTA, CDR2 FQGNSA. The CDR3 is CASSFGVAGVETQYF. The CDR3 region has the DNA TGTGCCAGCAGTTTTGGGGTAGCGGGAGTGGAGACCCAGTACTTC.

The CDR3 sequence: CASSLTRVTYNEQFF. The CDR3 nucleotides are TGTGCCAGCAGCTTGACTAGGGTGACCTACAATGAGCAGTTCTTC. This chain uses TRBV11-1 with TRBJ2-1; possible D gene TRBD2, 6 bases. This CDR3 region has 15 residues. Germline V gene lookup returns CDR1 SGHAT and CDR2 FQDESV (reference sequence). Trimming removed 3 bases at V and 2 bases at J, with 11 bases between.

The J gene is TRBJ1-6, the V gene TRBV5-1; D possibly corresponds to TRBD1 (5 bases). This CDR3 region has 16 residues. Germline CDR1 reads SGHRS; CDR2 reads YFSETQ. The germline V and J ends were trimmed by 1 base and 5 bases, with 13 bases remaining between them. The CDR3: CASSLRPSGDNSPLHF. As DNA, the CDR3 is TGCGCCAGCAGCTTGCGGCCGTCGGGGGATAATTCACCCCTCCACTTT.

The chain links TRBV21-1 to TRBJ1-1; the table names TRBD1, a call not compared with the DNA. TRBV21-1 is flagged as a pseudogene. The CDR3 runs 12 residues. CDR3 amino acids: CASPGAGTEAFF. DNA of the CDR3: TGTGCCAGCCCAGGGGCGGGCACTGAAGCTTTCTTT.

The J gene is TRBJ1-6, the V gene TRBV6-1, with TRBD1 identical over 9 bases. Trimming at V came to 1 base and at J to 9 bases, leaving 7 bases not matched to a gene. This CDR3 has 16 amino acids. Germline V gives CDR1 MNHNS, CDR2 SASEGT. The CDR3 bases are TGTGCCAGCAGTGAAGGGGGCGGGACAGGGAGTTCACCCCTCCACTTT. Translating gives CASSEGGGTGSSPLHF.

This chain's CDR3 is CASSTGNYGYTF. Here the CDR3 DNA reads TGTGCCAGCAGTACAGGGAACTATGGCTACACCTTC. The rearrangement joins TRBV12-3 or TRBV12-4 to TRBJ1-2, with a possible D match to TRBD1 (6 bases). The V and J ends lost 5 bases and 2 bases respectively, with 6 bases between them. CDR3 size: 12 residues.

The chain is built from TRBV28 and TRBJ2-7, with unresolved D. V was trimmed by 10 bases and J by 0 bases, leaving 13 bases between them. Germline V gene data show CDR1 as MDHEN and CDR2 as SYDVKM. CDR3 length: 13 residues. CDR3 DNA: TGTGCCACCCTAGATCGAAACTCCTACGAGCAGTACTTC. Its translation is CATLDRNSYEQYF.